This T cell receptor beta chain was captured in a study of cytomegalovirus exposure and HLA in healthy donors. The PCR contained 60 Vbeta and 13 Jbeta primers. TCRdb's table, derived via immunoSEQ multiplex PCR, lists solely in-frame clones and lacks some. Of about 160,000 clones listed, approximately 80% are singletons. From germline, CDR1 is SGHRS and CDR2 YFSETQ. The CDR3 runs to 16 residues. V lost 7 bases, J lost 4 bases, and 9 bases stayed unmatched. This receptor was identified in a man aged 40-49 years in good health and CMV-seronegative. Material for sequencing was PBMCs. This chain connects TRBV5-1 to TRBJ2-2; 11 bases are a match to TRBD2. The CDR3 nucleotides are TGCGCCAGCGGCCCGACTAGCGGGGTGCTCACCGGGGAGCTGTTTTTT. It yields the protein CASGPTSGVLTGELFF. Variable domain in full (rest from reference TRBV5-1 and TRBJ2-2): KAGVTQTPRYLIKTRGQQVTLSCSPISGHRSVSWYQQTPGQGLQFLFEYFSETQRNKGNFPGRFSGRQFSNSRSEMNVSTLELGDSALYLCASGPTSGVLTGELFFGEGSRLTVL.